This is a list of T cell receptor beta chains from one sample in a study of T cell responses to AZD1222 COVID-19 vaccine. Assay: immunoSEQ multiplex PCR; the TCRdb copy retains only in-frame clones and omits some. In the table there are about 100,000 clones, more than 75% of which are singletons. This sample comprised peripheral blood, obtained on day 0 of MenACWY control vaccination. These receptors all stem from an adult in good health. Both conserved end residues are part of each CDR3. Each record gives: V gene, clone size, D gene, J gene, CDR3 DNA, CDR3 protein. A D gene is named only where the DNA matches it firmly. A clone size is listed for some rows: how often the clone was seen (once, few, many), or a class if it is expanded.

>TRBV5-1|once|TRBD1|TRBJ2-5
TGCGCCAGCAGCTTGGTGGGACAGGGCGGTCAAGAGACCCAGTACTTC
CASSLVGQGGQETQYF
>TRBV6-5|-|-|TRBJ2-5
TGTGCCAGCAGTTTACGAGAAGGGGGGGAGACCCAGTACTTC
CASSLREGGETQYF
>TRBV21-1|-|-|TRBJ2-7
TGTGCCAGCACCAAGGACAGGGCGTACGAGCAGTACTTC
CASTKDRAYEQYF
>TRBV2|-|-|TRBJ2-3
TGTGCCAGCAAGGGCGGGCGCTCCACAGATACGCAGTATTTT
CASKGGRSTDTQYF
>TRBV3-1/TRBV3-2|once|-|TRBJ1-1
TGTGCCAGCAGCCCCCGCGGGGGGCAAATGAACACTGAAGCTTTCTTT
CASSPRGGQMNTEAFF
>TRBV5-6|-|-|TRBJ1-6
TGTGCCAGCAGCTTCGACACGTATAATAATTCACCCCTCCACTTT
CASSFDTYNNSPLHF
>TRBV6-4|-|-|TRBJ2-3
TGTGCCAGCAGTGACAGGATCACAGATACGCAGTATTTT
CASSDRITDTQYF
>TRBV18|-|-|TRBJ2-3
TGTGCCAGCTCCGACAGGAGGGGTGCCACAGATACGCAGTATTTT
CASSDRRGATDTQYF
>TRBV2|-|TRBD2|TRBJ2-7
TGTGCCAGCAGTCGTGCACCAGCTAGCGGGATCTACGAGCAGTACTTC
CASSRAPASGIYEQYF
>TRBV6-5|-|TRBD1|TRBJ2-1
TGTGCCAGCAGCGGACAGGGGGGCCCCAATGAGCAGTTCTTC
CASSGQGGPNEQFF
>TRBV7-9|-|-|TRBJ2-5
TGTGCCAGCAGCTTAGGGAGTGCGTACCAAGAGACCCAGTACTTC
CASSLGSAYQETQYF
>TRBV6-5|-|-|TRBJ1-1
TGTGCCAGCAGAGCAGCATTTGGGGGGTACACTGAAGCTTTCTTT
CASRAAFGGYTEAFF
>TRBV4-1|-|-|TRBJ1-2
TGCGCCAGCAGCCAAGACAGGGCCGGAGCGAGCTATGGCTACACCTTC
CASSQDRAGASYGYTF
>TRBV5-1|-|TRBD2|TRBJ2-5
TGCGCCAGCAGCCATTCGGGGGCGGGGGGCCCCCAAGAGACCCAGTACTTC
CASSHSGAGGPQETQYF
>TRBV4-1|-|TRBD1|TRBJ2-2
TGCGCCAGCAGCCCTTACAGGGGTACGAACACCGGGGAGCTGTTTTTT
CASSPYRGTNTGELFF
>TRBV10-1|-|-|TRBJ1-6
TGCGCCAGCAGTGAGTCAACAGCCGATTCACCCCTCCACTTT
CASSESTADSPLHF
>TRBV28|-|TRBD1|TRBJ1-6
TGTGCCAGCAGTTCGACAGGGGGATTTAATTCACCCCTCCACTTT
CASSSTGGFNSPLHF
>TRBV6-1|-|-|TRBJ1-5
TGTGCCAGCAGTGAAATCAGGGTTAATCAGCCCCAGCATTTT
CASSEIRVNQPQHF
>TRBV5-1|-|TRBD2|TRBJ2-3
TGCGCCAGCAGCTTGGCCACAGCGGGGGGCGCAGATACGCAGTATTTT
CASSLATAGGADTQYF
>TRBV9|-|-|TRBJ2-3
TGTGCCAGCAGCGTAGGAGGTAGCCTAGATACGCAGTATTTT
CASSVGGSLDTQYF
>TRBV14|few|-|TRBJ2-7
TGTGCCAGCAGCCAAGATCTTGAAGATCACGAGCAGTACTTC
CASSQDLEDHEQYF
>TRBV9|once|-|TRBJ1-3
TGTGCCAGCAGCGTAGATCCGGGCTCTGGAAACACCATATATTTT
CASSVDPGSGNTIYF